These 2 T cell receptor beta chains share one sample of origin, sequenced in a study of blood T cell repertoires in COVID-19 (dated by TCRdb to 2018 to 2020). The method behind the library was the immunoSEQ multiplex PCR assay. Sourced from immuneACCESS, this table was stored by TCRdb with only in-frame sequences that have V and J called. A share of the clones is absent; for the studies checked, an unresolved V gene accounts for under half, and the remainder has no known explanation. The sample profile shows roughly 180,000 clones; more than 70% of them were found once. The top ten constitute less than 4.5% of the sample. Source material: PBMCs or T cells enriched from blood (not recorded which). Every receptor here comes from a woman between 50 and 59 years old in a cohort exposed to, infected with or recovered from COVID-19 (not recorded which).

Notes on this clone: Possible read error: a much larger clone is one base away. The J gene is TRBJ2-5, the V gene TRBV12-3 or TRBV12-4; D gene uncertain. The CDR3 is made up of 11 amino acids. The V gene lost 5 bases and the J gene lost 2 bases, with 3 bases spanning the gap. The CDR3 loop is CASSQQETQYF. In nucleotides, the CDR3 is TGTGCCAGCAGTCAACAAGAGACCCAGTACTTC.

The chain has TRBV18 and TRBJ2-7; D call uncertain. Looked up from germline, CDR1 is KGHSH and CDR2 is LQKENI. The CDR3 is made up of 12 amino acids. V shed 3 bases and J shed 2 bases, with 5 bases lying between them. CDR3 sequence reads: CASSPETYEQYF. The DNA of the CDR3 is TGTGCCAGCTCACCGGAGACCTACGAGCAGTACTTC.